This T cell receptor (beta chain) was sequenced for a study of blood T cell repertoires in COVID-19. As for the study in general: The United States, Italy and Spain were the sources of the acute and convalescent COVID-19 samples.

The CDR3 runs 16 residues. After removal of 5 bases from V and 3 bases from J, the junction contained 10 bases not matched to a gene. Germline CDR1 reads MDHEN; CDR2 reads SYDVKM. This clone was counted between two and nine times. Authors' processing steps: Scientists estimated how many nucleated cells there were by amplifying reference gene primers. TCRdb keeps only in-frame clones here, not all; method: immunoSEQ multiplex PCR. V and J calls and clone size follow that table, whereas D and trimming were derived from the DNA. Of 60,000 to 90,000 clones in the sample, around 74% are singletons; the top ten hold 2.5% to 3%.

This sequence joins TRBV28 and TRBJ2-7; TRBD1 aligns across 10 bases. The specimen sequenced was peripheral blood. The receptor was isolated from a human donor with acute or convalescent COVID-19. The donor label of this sample is uncertain. CDR3 in DNA: TGTGCCAGCAGTCCCCTAGGACAGGGGGGGTTCTACGAGCAGTACTTC. Amino acids: CASSPLGQGGFYEQYF.